This T cell receptor (beta chain) was observed in a study of cytomegalovirus exposure and HLA in healthy donors. Study results and limitations: What TCR beta sequences reportedly achieved was accurate prediction of HLA-A and HLA-B alleles in most subjects. A missense DCLRE1C variant was associated with V- and J-gene trimming of TCR beta chains in a later analysis, and an independent cohort replicated the association.

V lost 8 bases and J 10 bases, leaving 27 bases between the germline ends. Germline assignment: CDR1 SNHLY and CDR2 FYNNEI. CDR3 length: 16 residues. Primers: 60 Vbeta forward and 13 Jbeta reverse. Produced via immunoSEQ multiplex PCR; TCRdb's table is partial and in-frame only. The data contain roughly 200,000 clones, roughly 75% of them singletons. Of note for this clone: Its specificity is unknown.

This TCR derives from a man aged 40-49 years in good health and CMV-seronegative. The rearrangement links TRBV2 to TRBJ2-1, with D possibly matching TRBD1 (5 bases). The sample comprised PBMCs. CDR3 sequence reads: CASLPAPDTIGAEQFF. The DNA of the CDR3 is TGTGCCAGCCTTCCGGCCCCGGACACCATAGGTGCGGAGCAGTTCTTC.